The T cell receptor (beta chain) described here comes from a study of cytomegalovirus exposure and HLA in healthy donors. CDR1 and CDR2 (germline): MNHEY, SVGAGI. This CDR3 contains 15 residues. Between the trimmed V and J ends, which lost 4 bases and 5 bases, there was a span of 17 bases. Study-wide results and caveats: Highest at DRB1 and lowest at HLA-C, TCR association rates differed among HLA loci in a later analysis.

A remark on this clone: The antigen is unknown.

The PCR contained 60 Vbeta and 13 Jbeta primers. The protocol was immunoSEQ multiplex PCR, while the TCRdb copy is restricted to in-frame clones and leaves out a portion. The table lists 110,000 to 150,000 clones, 60% to 80% of them singletons. This clonotype originated in a woman aged 50 to 65 in good health and CMV-seronegative. The chain couples TRBV6-5 to TRBJ1-2, with D maybe TRBD1 (5 bases). The sample consisted of PBMCs. The CDR3, as DNA: TGTGCCAGCAGTTCCAGCCCTGGACATCCTTATGGCTACACCTTC. Its protein is CASSSSPGHPYGYTF.